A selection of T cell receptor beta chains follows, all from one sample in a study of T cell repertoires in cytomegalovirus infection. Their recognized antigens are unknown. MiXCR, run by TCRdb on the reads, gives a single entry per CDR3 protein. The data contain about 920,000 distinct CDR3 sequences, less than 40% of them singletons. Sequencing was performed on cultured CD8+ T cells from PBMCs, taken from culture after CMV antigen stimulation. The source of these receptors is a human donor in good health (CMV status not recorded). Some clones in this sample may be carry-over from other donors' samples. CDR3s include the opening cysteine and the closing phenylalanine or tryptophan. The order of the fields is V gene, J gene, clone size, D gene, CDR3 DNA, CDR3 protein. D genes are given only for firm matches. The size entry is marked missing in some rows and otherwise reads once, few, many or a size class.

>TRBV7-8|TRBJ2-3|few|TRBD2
TGTGCCAGCAGCCGGTTCGGGACTAGCGGGGGGGCAGATACGCAGTATTTT
CASSRFGTSGGADTQYF
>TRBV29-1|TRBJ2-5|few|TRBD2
TGCAGCGGGGGACTAGCGGGGAGTAAAGAGACCCAGTACTTC
CSGGLAGSKETQYF
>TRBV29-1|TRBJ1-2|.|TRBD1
TGCAGCGCGGACAGGGACCCCTATGGCTACACCTTC
CSADRDPYGYTF
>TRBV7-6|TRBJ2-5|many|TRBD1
TGTGCCAGCAGGTTGACAGGGCTAGAGACCCAGTACTTC
CASRLTGLETQYF
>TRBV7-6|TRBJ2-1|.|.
TGTGCCAGCAGCCCAGGGATTTTGAATGAGCAGTTCTTC
CASSPGILNEQFF
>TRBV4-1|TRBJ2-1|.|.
TGCGCCAGCAGCCAAGCTGGGCAGAATGAGCAGTTCTTC
CASSQAGQNEQFF
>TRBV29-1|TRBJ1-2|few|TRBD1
TGCAGCGTCGCCGGGACAGACAGGCCCTATGGCTACACCTTC
CSVAGTDRPYGYTF
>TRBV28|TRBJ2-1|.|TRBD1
TGTGCCAGCAGATGGGACAGCTCCTACAATGAGCAGTTCTTC
CASRWDSSYNEQFF
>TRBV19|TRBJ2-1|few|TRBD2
TGTGCCAGTAGTATAGGAAGTAGCGGGGGGGCCCACAATGAGCAGTTCTTC
CASSIGSSGGAHNEQFF
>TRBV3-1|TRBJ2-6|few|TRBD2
TGTGCCAGCAGCCAAGTCCTCCGTGGACTAGCGGGGGGCCCCGGCTCTGGGGCCAACGTCCTGACTTTC
CASSQVLRGLAGGPGSGANVLTF
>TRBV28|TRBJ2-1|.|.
TGTGCCAGCAGTTTCCCCCAGACCAACAATGAGCAGTTCTTC
CASSFPQTNNEQFF
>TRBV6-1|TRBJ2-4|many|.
TGTGCCAGCAGTTCTATCGGACAGGCCAAAAACATTCAGTACTTC
CASSSIGQAKNIQYF
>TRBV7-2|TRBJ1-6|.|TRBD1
TGTGCCAGCAGCCAACGACCGGGACAGGTACCCACAAATTCACCCCTCCACTTT
CASSQRPGQVPTNSPLHF
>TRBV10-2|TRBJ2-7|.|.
TGCGCCAGCAGTTCGGACCGAGCATCCTACGAGCAGTACTTC
CASSSDRASYEQYF
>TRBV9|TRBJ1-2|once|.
TGTGCCAGCAGCGTAGCTACAAGTAACTATGGCTACACCTTC
CASSVATSNYGYTF
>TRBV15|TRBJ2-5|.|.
TGTGCCACCAGCAGCCATCGGACAGTCCCCCAAGAGACCCAGTACTTC
CATSSHRTVPQETQYF
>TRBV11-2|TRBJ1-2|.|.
TGTGCCAGCAGCTTTGGGGCCGGCGCCTATGGCTACACCTTC
CASSFGAGAYGYTF
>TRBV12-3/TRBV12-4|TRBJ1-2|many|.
TGTGCCAGCAGTTTCGGCCGACAGGACCCGAATGGCTACACCTTC
CASSFGRQDPNGYTF
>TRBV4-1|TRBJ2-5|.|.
TGCGCCAGCGGATCGGAAGGGCTAGGGGAGCTGAACGAGAGAGAGACCCAGTACTTC
CASGSEGLGELNERETQYF
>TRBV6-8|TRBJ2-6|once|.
TGTGCCAGCAGTTACTCTCAGGGAGGTAACTCTGGGGCCAACGTCCTGACTTTC
CASSYSQGGNSGANVLTF
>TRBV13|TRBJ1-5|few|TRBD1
TGTGCCAGCAGCTTTCAGGGGGCGGCGAATAGTCAGCCCCAGCATTTT
CASSFQGAANSQPQHF
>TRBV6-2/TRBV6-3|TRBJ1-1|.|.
TGTGCCAGCAGTCGAATTACCATCGGGGAGGGTTGGTGGAGTGTGAACACTGAAGCTTTCTTT
CASSRITIGEGWWSVNTEAFF
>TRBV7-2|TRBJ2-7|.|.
TGTGCCAGCAGCTCCGCCGGGAGTGGCGAGCAGTACTTC
CASSSAGSGEQYF
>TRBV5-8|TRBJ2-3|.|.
TGTGCCAGCAACCCTCAGTACACAGATACGCAGTATTTT
CASNPQYTDTQYF
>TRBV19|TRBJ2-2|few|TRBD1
TGTGCCAGTGGAGAGACAGGGGTCACCGGGGAGCTGTTTTTT
CASGETGVTGELFF
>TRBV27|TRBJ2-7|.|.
TGTGCCAGCACCACGAAAGAATCAGCCTCCTACGAGCAGTACTTC
CASTTKESASYEQYF
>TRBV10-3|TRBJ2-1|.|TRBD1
TGTGCCATCGGGCCGGGACAGCAGGGTTTTTCCTACAATGAGCAGTTCTTC
CAIGPGQQGFSYNEQFF
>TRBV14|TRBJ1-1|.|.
TGTGCCAGCAGCCAAGGTTTTGCAGCTTTCTTT
CASSQGFAAFF
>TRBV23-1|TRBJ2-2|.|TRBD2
TGCGCCAGCTTCGAGAGCGGGGGGGTTACCGGGGAGCTGTTTTTT
CASFESGGVTGELFF
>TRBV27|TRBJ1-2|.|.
TGTGCCAGCAGCCCGCTGGGGGATGGGGCGCCGGTAGCCTATGGCTACACCTTC
CASSPLGDGAPVAYGYTF
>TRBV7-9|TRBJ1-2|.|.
TGTGCCAGCAGCTTCAAGGTTACTGATGGCTACACCTTC
CASSFKVTDGYTF
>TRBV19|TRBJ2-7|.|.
TGTGCCAGTAGTTTCGGGGCCATAGACGAGCAGTACTTC
CASSFGAIDEQYF
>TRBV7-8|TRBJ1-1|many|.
TGTGCCAGCAGCTGGGCCCGAGGGGGAACTGAAGCTTTCTTT
CASSWARGGTEAFF
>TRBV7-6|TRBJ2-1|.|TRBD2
TGTGCCAGCAGGGATGGAGCGGGGGGGGTGTGCAATGAGCAGTTCTTC
CASRDGAGGVCNEQFF
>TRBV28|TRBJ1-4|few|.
TGTGCCAGCAGTTTCGTCTTTCAGGGAGGTGAAAAACTGTTTTTT
CASSFVFQGGEKLFF
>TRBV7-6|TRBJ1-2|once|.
TGTGTCAGCAGCAAGACAGTGAACTATGGCTACACCTTC
CVSSKTVNYGYTF
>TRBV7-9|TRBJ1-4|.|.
TGTGCCAGCAGCTTAGGCACTGGCGGAGCAACTAATGAAAAACTGTTTTTT
CASSLGTGGATNEKLFF
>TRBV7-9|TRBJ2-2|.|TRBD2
TGTGCCAGCAGCTCGGGACTAGCGGTGCCCGGGGAGCTGTTTTTT
CASSSGLAVPGELFF
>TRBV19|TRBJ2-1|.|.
TGTGCCAGTGAAGACAGTGGATATTACAATGAGCAGTTCTTC
CASEDSGYYNEQFF
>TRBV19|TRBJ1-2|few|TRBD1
TGTGCCAGTAGTCGGGACAGGACCTATGGCTACACCTTC
CASSRDRTYGYTF
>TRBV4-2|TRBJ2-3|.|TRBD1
TGTGCCAGCAGCCAGAGACAGGGAAGCACAGATACGCAGTATTTT
CASSQRQGSTDTQYF
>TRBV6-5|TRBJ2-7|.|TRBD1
TGTGCCAGCAGTTACTCCCGGCAGGGGGCAGACGAGCAGTACTTC
CASSYSRQGADEQYF
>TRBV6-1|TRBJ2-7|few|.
TGTGCCAGCAGTGAAGGAGGGGACTACGAGCAGTACTTC
CASSEGGDYEQYF
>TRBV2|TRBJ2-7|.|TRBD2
TGTGCCAGCAGTGATAGCGGGGAGCAGTACTTC
CASSDSGEQYF
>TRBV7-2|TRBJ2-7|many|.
TGTGCCAGCAGCTTAGGAGAGGGAAGCTCCTACGAGCAGTACTTC
CASSLGEGSSYEQYF
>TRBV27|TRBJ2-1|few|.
TGTGCCAGCAGTTGGGTCTCCGACAGTCCTTCCTACAATGAGCAGTTCTTC
CASSWVSDSPSYNEQFF
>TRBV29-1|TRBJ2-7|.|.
TGCAGCGGTGTAAAGGACAGCTCCTACGAGCAGTACTTC
CSGVKDSSYEQYF
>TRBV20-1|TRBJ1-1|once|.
TGCAGTGCTAGAGCCCGGTGGGGGGAGACTGAAGCTTTCTTT
CSARARWGETEAFF
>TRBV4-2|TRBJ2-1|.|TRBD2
TGTGCCAGCAGCCAGGAATCCGGGACTAGCGGTTACAATGAGCAGTTCTTC
CASSQESGTSGYNEQFF
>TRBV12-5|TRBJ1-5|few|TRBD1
TGTGCTAGTGGTTTGGCCCGGGACAGGCCCACGAATTTT
CASGLARDRPTNF